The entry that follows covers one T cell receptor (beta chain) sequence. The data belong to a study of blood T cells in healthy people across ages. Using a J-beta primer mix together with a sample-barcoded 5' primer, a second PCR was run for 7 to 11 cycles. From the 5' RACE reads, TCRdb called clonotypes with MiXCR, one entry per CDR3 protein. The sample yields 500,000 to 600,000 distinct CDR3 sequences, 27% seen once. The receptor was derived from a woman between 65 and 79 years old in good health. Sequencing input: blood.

The CDR3 DNA follows: TGCGCCAGCAGCTGGAGACAGGGGACCAGAAACTATGGCTACACCTTC. Its translation: CASSWRQGTRNYGYTF. This chain links TRBV5-1 with TRBJ1-2, with TRBD1 matching 8 bases. The ends lost 3 bases at V and 2 bases at J; junction bases unmatched: 9. In germline, CDR1 is SGHRS, CDR2 YFSETQ. This CDR3 comprises 16 residues.